This TCR beta chain was obtained from a study of T cell repertoires in ileal Crohn's disease. The germline V and J ends were trimmed by 0 bases and 8 bases, with 12 bases remaining between them. In germline, CDR1 is SGHRS, CDR2 YFSETQ. The CDR3 has 14 residues. Time point here: inflamed ileum from the surgical specimen. Sequencing used immunoSEQ multiplex PCR; TCRdb keeps in-frame clones, though not all of them. The sample contains about 18,000 clones, about 78% of which appear only once. Comment on this clone: The antigen remains unidentified.

Notes on the study in general: Compared with CD4 T cells, sorted CD8 cells carried more expanded clones.

The sequenced material came from ileal tissue. The sequence was collected from an adult with Crohn's disease. The rearrangement uses TRBV5-1 and TRBJ2-1, with D possibly matching TRBD2 (6 bases). The CDR3 reads CASSLVSSVYEQFF. For the CDR3, the DNA is TGCGCCAGCAGCTTGGTTTCTAGCGTCTATGAGCAGTTCTTC.